The 6 T cell receptor beta chains presented below share a single source sample, sequenced in a study of cytomegalovirus exposure and HLA in healthy donors. Primers for the PCR totalled 60 Vbeta and 13 Jbeta. Libraries were prepared by immunoSEQ multiplex PCR; TCRdb keeps only in-frame clonotypes and omits some of them. The table lists fewer than 300,000 clones, roughly 90% of them singletons. Sequencing input: PBMCs. The receptors were sampled from a man in his forties in good health and CMV-seropositive.

The table lists this clone with a few counts. The chain couples TRBV4-2 to TRBJ2-2, with a weak D call TRBD2 (5 bases). V lost 4 bases and J lost 4, with 19 bases in between. This CDR3 comprises 17 residues. Germline V gives CDR1 LGHNA, CDR2 YNFKEQ. CDR3 nucleotide sequence: TGTGCCAGCAGCCTCCTGGGTGGCGGGTCCATCACCGGGGAGCTGTTTTTT. This sequence encodes CASSLLGGGSITGELFF.

The rearrangement joins TRBV7-3 to TRBJ2-5; TRBD2 matches at 10 bases. The trim removed 2 bases at V and 5 bases at J, leaving 5 bases unmatched. Germline-derived CDR1 and CDR2 are SGHTA and FQGTGA. The CDR3 runs to 15 residues. Written as DNA, the CDR3 is TGTGCCAGCAGCTTACTAGCGGGGGTGGCGGAGACCCAGTACTTC. It specifies CASSLLAGVAETQYF.

The genes are TRBV27 and TRBJ2-7; TRBD1 aligns across 7 bases. There are 14 residues in the CDR3. Germline V gene sequence: CDR1 MNHEY, CDR2 SMNVEV (reference sequence). Trimming removed 3 bases from V and 4 bases from J; junction bases left unmatched: 6. CDR3 sequence reads: CASSFGTVLYEQYF. In DNA, the CDR3 is TGTGCCAGCAGTTTCGGGACAGTTCTTTACGAGCAGTACTTC.

The genes are TRBV5-4 and TRBJ2-5, with 8 bases aligning to TRBD2. Trimming removed 4 bases from V and 1 base from J; junction bases left unmatched: 9. This CDR3 has 16 residues. Germline-derived CDR1 and CDR2 are SGHNT and YYREEE (reference sequence). Here the CDR3 reads CASSQGAGAVQETQYF. The CDR3 DNA follows: TGTGCCAGCAGCCAGGGAGCGGGAGCGGTCCAAGAGACCCAGTACTTC.

This chain uses TRBV30 with TRBJ2-5; 9 bases are a match to TRBD1. J gave up 4 bases and V 5 bases, and 5 bases lay outside the gene matches. The CDR3 totals 13 residues. Germline V lookup: CDR1 GTSNPN, CDR2 SVGIG (reference sequence). In DNA, the CDR3 is TGTGCCTGGGACAGGGGGGGAAGAGAGACCCAGTACTTC. Amino acid sequence: CAWDRGGRETQYF.

This chain uses TRBV13 with TRBJ2-7, with TRBD2 identical over 7 bases. The junction had 17 bases not matched to a gene; V was cut back by 4 bases and J by 2 bases. The CDR3 is made up of 18 amino acids. The germline gives CDR1 PRHDT, CDR2 FYEKMQ (reference sequence). CDR3 in amino acids: CASSSVGGAGESTYEQYF. CDR3 nucleotide sequence: TGTGCCAGCAGCTCCGTTGGTGGGGCGGGAGAATCAACCTACGAGCAGTACTTC.